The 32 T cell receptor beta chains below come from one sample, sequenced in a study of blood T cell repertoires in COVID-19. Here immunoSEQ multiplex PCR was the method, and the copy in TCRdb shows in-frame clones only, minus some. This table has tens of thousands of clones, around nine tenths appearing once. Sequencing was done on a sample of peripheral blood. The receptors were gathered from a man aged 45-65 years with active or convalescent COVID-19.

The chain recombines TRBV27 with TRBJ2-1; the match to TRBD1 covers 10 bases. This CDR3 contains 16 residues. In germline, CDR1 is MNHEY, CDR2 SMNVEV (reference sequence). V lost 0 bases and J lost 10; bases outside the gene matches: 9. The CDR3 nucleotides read TGTGCCAGCAGTTTATCCGGGACAGGGGTGGTGGAGGAGCAGTTCTTC. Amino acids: CASSLSGTGVVEEQFF.

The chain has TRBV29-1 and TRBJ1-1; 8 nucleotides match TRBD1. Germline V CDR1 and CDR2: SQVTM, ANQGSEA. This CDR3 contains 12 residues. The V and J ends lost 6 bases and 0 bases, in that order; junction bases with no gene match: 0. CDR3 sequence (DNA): TGCAGCGTGACAGGGGTGAACACTGAAGCTTTCTTT. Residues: CSVTGVNTEAFF.

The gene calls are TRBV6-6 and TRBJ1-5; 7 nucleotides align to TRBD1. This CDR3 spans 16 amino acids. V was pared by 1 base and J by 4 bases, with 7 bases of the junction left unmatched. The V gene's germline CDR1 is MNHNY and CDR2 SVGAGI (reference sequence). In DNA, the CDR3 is TGTGCCAGCAGTTACTTTATCCGGGACAGTAATCAGCCCCAGCATTTT. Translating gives CASSYFIRDSNQPQHF.

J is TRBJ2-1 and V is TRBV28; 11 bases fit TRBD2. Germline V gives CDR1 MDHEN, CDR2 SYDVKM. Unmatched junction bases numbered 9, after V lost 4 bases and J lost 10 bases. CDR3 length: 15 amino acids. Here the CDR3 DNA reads TGTGCCAGCAGTTCGATAGCGGGGGGGTTAAGAGAGCAGTTCTTC. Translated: CASSSIAGGLREQFF.

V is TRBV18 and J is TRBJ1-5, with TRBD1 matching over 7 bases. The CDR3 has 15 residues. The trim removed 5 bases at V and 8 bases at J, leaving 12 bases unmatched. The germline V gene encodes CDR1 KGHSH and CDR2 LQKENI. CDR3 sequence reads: CASSARQGLREPQHF. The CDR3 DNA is TGTGCCAGCTCAGCAAGACAGGGCCTGCGGGAGCCCCAGCATTTT.

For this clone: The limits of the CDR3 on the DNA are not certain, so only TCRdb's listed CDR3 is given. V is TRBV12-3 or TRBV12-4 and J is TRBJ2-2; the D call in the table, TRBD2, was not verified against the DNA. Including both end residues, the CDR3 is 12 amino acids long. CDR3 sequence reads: CASSFGAGELFF.

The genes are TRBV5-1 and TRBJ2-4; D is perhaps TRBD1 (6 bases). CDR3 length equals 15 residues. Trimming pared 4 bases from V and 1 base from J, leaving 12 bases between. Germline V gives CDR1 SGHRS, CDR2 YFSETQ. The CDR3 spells CASSLQGFAKNIQYF. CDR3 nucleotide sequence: TGCGCCAGCAGCCTACAGGGTTTCGCCAAAAACATTCAGTACTTC.

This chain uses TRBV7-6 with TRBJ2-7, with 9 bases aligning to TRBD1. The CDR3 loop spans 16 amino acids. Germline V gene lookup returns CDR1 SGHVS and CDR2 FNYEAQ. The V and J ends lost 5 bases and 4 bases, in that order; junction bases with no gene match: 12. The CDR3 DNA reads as TGTGCCAGCAGCCTAACTCCGGGACAGGGATCGTACGAGCAGTACTTC. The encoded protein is CASSLTPGQGSYEQYF.

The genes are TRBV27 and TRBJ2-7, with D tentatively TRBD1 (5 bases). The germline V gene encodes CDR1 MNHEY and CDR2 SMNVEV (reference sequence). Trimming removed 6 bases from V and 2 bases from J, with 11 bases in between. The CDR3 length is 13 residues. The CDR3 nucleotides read TGTGCCAGCAGGAATCCACAGGCCTACGAGCAGTACTTC. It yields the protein CASRNPQAYEQYF.

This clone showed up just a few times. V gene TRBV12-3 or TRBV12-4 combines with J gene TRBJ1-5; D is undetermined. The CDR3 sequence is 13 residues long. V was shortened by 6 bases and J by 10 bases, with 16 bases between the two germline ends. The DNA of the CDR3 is TGTGCCAGCAGGCACCGGACGGCGGGCCCCCAGCATTTT. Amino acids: CASRHRTAGPQHF.

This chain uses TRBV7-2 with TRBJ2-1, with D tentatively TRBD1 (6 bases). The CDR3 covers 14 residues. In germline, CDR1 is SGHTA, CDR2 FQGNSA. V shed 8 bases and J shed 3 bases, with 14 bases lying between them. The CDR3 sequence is CASLQGSGYNEQFF. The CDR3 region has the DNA TGTGCCAGCTTACAGGGAAGCGGCTACAATGAGCAGTTCTTC.

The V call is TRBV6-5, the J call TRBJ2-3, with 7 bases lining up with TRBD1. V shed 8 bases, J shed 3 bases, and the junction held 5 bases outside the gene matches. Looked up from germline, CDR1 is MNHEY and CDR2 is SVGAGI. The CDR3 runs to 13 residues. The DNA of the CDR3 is TGTGCCAGCGAGGGGGCATGGACAGATACGCAGTATTTT. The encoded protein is CASEGAWTDTQYF.

The CDR3 is CATERTGAVCQPQHF. The DNA for the CDR3 is TGTGCCACCGAACGGACAGGGGCGGTTTGTCAGCCCCAGCATTTT. The chain employs TRBV24-1 and TRBJ1-5; 9 bases match TRBD1. V shed 9 bases, J shed 6 bases, and the junction held 11 bases outside the gene matches. The CDR3 sequence is 15 residues long. CDR1 and CDR2 from the germline V gene are KGHDR and SFDVKD.

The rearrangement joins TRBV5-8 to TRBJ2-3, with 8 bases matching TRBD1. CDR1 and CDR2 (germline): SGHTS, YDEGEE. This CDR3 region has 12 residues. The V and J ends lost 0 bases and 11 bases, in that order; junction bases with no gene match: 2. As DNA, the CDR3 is TGTGCCAGCAGCTTGGGTGGACAGGGGCAGTATTTT. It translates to CASSLGGQGQYF. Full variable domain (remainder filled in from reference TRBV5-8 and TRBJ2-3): EAGVTQSPTHLIKTRGQQATLRCSPISGHTSVYWYQQALGLGLQFLLWYDEGEERNRGNFPPRFSGRQFPNYSSELNVNALELEDSALYLCASSLGGQGQYFGPGTRLTVL.

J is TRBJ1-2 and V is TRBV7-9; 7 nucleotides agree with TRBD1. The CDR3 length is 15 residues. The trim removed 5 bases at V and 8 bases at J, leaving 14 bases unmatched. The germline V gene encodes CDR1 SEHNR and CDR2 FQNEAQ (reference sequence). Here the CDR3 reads CASSTPTGRFEGYTF. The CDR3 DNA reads TGTGCCAGCAGCACCCCGACAGGGAGGTTTGAAGGCTACACCTTC.

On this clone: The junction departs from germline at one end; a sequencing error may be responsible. In DNA, the CDR3 is TGTGCCAGCAGTTTGGCCGGGATACAAGAGACCCAGTACTTC. It is translated as CASSLAGIQETQYF. V gene TRBV5-5 combines with J gene TRBJ2-5; D perhaps matches TRBD2 (5 bases). Germline V lookup: CDR1 SGHKS, CDR2 YYEKEE (reference sequence). The CDR3 contains 14 residues. The full variable domain, with the rest looked up from reference TRBV5-5 and TRBJ2-5, is DAGVTQSPTHLIKTRGQQVTLRCSPISGHKSVSWYQQVLGQGPQFIFQYYEKEERGRGNFPDRFSARQFPNYSSELNVNALLLGDSALYLCASSLAGIQETQYFGPGTRLLVL.

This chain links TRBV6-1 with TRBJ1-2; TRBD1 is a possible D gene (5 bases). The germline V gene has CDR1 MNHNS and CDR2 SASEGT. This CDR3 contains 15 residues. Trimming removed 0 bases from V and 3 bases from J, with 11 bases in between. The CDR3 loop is CASSEAAGSHYGYTF. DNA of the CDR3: TGTGCCAGCAGTGAAGCGGCAGGGTCCCACTATGGCTACACCTTC.

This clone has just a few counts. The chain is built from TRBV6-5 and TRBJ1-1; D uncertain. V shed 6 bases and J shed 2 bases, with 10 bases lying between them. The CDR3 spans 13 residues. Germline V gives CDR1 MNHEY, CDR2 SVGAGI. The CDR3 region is CASSLVDNTEAFF. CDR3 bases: TGTGCCAGCAGCCTCGTAGATAACACTGAAGCTTTCTTT.

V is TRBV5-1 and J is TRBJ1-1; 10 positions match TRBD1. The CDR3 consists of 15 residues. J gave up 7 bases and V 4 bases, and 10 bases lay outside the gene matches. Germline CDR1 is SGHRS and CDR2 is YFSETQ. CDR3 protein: CASSIDDRGRGEAFF. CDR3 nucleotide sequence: TGCGCCAGCAGCATTGACGACAGGGGGCGCGGTGAAGCTTTCTTT.

CDR3 protein: CASSSGQGSYNEQFF. For the CDR3, the DNA is TGTGCCAGCAGCTCAGGACAGGGGTCCTACAATGAGCAGTTCTTC. The chain combines TRBV5-4 with TRBJ2-1; 9 bases are a match to TRBD1. The V gene end was trimmed by 3 bases and the J gene end by 1 base; junction bases not matched to a gene: 2. The CDR3 is made up of 15 amino acids. The germline V gene has CDR1 SGHNT and CDR2 YYREEE (reference sequence).

CDR3 bases: TGCGCCAGCAGCCAAGGGGGTGGGACAGGGATTGCGGGCTCCTACAATGAGCAGTTCTTC. Protein sequence: CASSQGGGTGIAGSYNEQFF. The chain combines TRBV4-1 with TRBJ2-1, with TRBD1 identical over 9 bases. In germline, CDR1 is MGHRA, CDR2 YSYEKL. This CDR3 spans 20 amino acids. The J segment lost 0 bases and the V segment lost 1 base, leaving 13 bases of the junction unmatched.

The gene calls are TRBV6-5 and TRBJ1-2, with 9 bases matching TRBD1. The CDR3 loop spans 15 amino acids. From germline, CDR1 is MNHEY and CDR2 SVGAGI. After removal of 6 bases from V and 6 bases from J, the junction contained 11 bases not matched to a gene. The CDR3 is CASSSGTGGLNGYTF. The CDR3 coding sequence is TGTGCCAGCAGCTCTGGAACAGGGGGCCTGAATGGCTACACCTTC.

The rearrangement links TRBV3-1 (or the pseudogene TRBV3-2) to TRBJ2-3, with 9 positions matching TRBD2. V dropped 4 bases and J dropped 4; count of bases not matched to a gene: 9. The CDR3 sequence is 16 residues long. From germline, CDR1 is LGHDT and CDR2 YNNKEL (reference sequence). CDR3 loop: CASSPRGGGYADTQYF. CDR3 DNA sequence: TGTGCCAGCAGCCCGCGGGGGGGCGGATATGCAGATACGCAGTATTTT.

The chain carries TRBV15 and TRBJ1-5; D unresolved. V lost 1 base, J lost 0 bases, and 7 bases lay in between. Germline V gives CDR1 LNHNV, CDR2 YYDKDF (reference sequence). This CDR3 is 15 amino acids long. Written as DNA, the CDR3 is TGTGCCACCAGCAGAGGGTTGGCTAGCAATCAGCCCCAGCATTTT. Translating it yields CATSRGLASNQPQHF.

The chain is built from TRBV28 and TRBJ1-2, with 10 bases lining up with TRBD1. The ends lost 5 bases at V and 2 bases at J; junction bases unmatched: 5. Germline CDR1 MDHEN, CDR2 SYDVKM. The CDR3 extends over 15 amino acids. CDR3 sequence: CASSGRTGGNYGYTF. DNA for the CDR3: TGTGCCAGCAGTGGCCGGACAGGGGGGAACTATGGCTACACCTTC.

Written as DNA, the CDR3 is TGTGCCAGCTCACCAAGGACAGCCGTTAATGAAAAACTGTTTTTT. Translated, it gives CASSPRTAVNEKLFF. The rearrangement joins TRBV18 to TRBJ1-4; a possible D gene is TRBD1 (6 bases). Trimming removed 2 bases from V and 4 bases from J, with 11 bases in between. Per the germline V gene, CDR1 is KGHSH and CDR2 is LQKENI. The CDR3 is 15 residues long.

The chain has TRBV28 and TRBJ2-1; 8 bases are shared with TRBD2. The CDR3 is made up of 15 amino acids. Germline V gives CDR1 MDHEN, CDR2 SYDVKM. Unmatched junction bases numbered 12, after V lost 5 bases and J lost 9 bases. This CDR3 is CASSGVRAGGSEQFF. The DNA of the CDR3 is TGTGCCAGCAGTGGGGTTAGGGCGGGGGGAAGTGAGCAGTTCTTC.

The DNA for the CDR3 is TGTGCCAGCACTCCTGGGGGGGCGGGGACCTACGAGCAGTACTTC. It translates to CASTPGGAGTYEQYF. The gene calls are TRBV2 and TRBJ2-7; a weak D match, TRBD2 (7 bases). The CDR3 contains 15 residues. V lost 7 bases and J 2 bases, leaving 18 bases between the germline ends. Germline-derived CDR1 and CDR2 are SNHLY and FYNNEI.

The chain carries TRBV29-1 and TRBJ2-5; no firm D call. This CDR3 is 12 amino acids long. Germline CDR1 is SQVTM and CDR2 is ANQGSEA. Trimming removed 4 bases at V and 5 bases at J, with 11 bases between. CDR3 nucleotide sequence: TGCAGCGTTGTCCCTAGTGAGGAGACCCAGTACTTC. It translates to CSVVPSEETQYF.

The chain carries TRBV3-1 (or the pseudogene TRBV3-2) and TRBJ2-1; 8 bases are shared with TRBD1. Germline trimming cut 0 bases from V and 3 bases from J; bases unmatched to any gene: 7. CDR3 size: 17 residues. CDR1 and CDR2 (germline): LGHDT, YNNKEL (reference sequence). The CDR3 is CASSQDVGTGSYNEQFF. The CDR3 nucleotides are TGTGCCAGCAGCCAAGACGTAGGGACAGGAAGCTACAATGAGCAGTTCTTC.

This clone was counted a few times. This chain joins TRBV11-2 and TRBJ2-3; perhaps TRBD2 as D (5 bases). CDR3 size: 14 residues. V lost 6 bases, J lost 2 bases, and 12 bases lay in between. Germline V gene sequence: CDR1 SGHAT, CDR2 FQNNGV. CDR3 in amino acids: CASSPGLFTDTQYF. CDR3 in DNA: TGTGCCAGCAGTCCCGGACTTTTCACAGATACGCAGTATTTT.

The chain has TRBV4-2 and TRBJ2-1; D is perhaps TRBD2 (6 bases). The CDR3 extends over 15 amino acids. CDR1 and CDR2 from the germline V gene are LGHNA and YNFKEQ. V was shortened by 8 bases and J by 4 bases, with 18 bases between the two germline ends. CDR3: CASGGGGSLYNEQFF. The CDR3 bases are TGTGCCAGCGGGGGTGGGGGGAGCCTTTACAATGAGCAGTTCTTC.